Listed below are T cell receptor beta chains from one sample, sequenced in a study of chemoradiotherapy in HPV16-positive cancers. The protocol was immunoSEQ multiplex PCR, while the TCRdb copy is restricted to in-frame clones and leaves out a portion. The sample has about 6,600 clones, approximately 79% seen once. Sequences were derived from tumor tissue, sampled from a patient who underwent chemoradiotherapy. The receptors come from a human donor with HPV-associated anogenital cancer. The CDR3 runs from the conserved cysteine through the conserved F or W. A D gene is named only where the DNA matches it firmly. Some rows have no size entry. The others give once, few or many, or a class for an expanded clone.

v_call	d_call	j_call	clone_size	cdr3_nt	cdr3_aa
TRBV5-1	.	TRBJ2-1	.	TGCGCCAGCAGCTTGAGGGGGGACTCCTACAATGAGCAGTTCTTC	CASSLRGDSYNEQFF
TRBV7-9	.	TRBJ1-1	.	TGTGCCAGCAGTCCTGATTCGAACACTGAAGCTTTCTTT	CASSPDSNTEAFF
TRBV28	.	TRBJ1-1	.	TGTGCCGTCAGGACGGGGAACACTGAAGCTTTCTTT	CAVRTGNTEAFF
TRBV2	TRBD1	TRBJ1-6	.	TGTGCCAGCGTGGGACAGGGAGATTCACCCCTCCACTTT	CASVGQGDSPLHF
TRBV5-6	.	TRBJ1-6	once	TGTGCCAGCAGCTACAGGGAGAAAGGCGCACCCCTCCACTTT	CASSYREKGAPLHF
TRBV30	.	TRBJ1-5	.	TGTGCCTGGAGTGTAGGTGGGGGCGGTGGCAATCAGCCCCAGCATTTT	CAWSVGGGGGNQPQHF
TRBV28	.	TRBJ1-1	.	TGTGCCAGCAGTGAACCAGGGGTTAGCACTGAAGCTTTCTTT	CASSEPGVSTEAFF
TRBV11-3	.	TRBJ1-5	.	TGTGCCAGCAGCTTGACCGGCGGGGCCACCCTGAATTATAGCAATCAGCCCCAGCATTTT	CASSLTGGATLNYSNQPQHF
TRBV2	TRBD1	TRBJ1-2	few	TGTGCCAGCAGGGGGACAGGGGTAGACTATGGCTACACCTTC	CASRGTGVDYGYTF
TRBV7-2	TRBD2	TRBJ2-3	.	TGTGCCAGCAGCGAGCTAGCGGGGGGGCTAGGAGATACGCAGTATTTT	CASSELAGGLGDTQYF
TRBV27	TRBD1	TRBJ1-5	.	TGTGCCAGCAGTCCTCGGGACAGGGATCAGCCCCAGCATTTT	CASSPRDRDQPQHF
TRBV7-3	.	TRBJ1-1	.	TGTGCCAGCAGCTTAATCTCTGAAGCTTTCTTT	CASSLISEAFF
TRBV15	.	TRBJ1-2	few	TGTGCCACCAGCAGACTTAACTATGGCTACACCTTC	CATSRLNYGYTF
TRBV11-2	.	TRBJ1-6	.	TGTGCCAGCAGTTTAGAACGGGGGCCGGTCTATAATTCACCCCTCCACTTT	CASSLERGPVYNSPLHF